Here is one T cell receptor beta chain with its context. This specimen comes from a study of blood T cell repertoires in COVID-19. Some clones are missing from TCRdb's copy, which holds only in-frame ones; the method was immunoSEQ multiplex PCR. The data hold under 300,000 clones, with roughly 89% observed a single time. In germline, CDR1 is MNHEY, CDR2 SMNVEV (reference sequence). Trimming took 0 bases from V and 7 from J, leaving 13 bases between them. There are 15 residues in the CDR3. The chain recombines TRBV27 with TRBJ1-5, with a tentative D call TRBD1 (5 bases). The origin of this receptor is a middle-aged man who had recovered from COVID-19. The specimen was PBMCs or T cells enriched from blood (not recorded which). Here the CDR3 reads CASSLSLQGDQPQHF. CDR3 nucleotide sequence: TGTGCCAGCAGTTTATCGCTCCAGGGTGACCAGCCCCAGCATTTT.